These T cell receptor beta chains were read from a single sample in a study of T cells after yellow fever vaccination. TCRdb re-called the 5' RACE reads through MiXCR, storing one row per CDR3 protein. The table lists 150,000 or so distinct CDR3 sequences, 9.3% of them singletons. Sample: CD8+ T cells sorted from PBMCs, taken 45 days after the yellow fever booster vaccination. The receptors come from a young man who received the YFV17D yellow fever vaccine. CDR3s leave out the opening cysteine and the closing phenylalanine or tryptophan. Expanded clones get a size class; other rows say once, few or many, or leave the size out.

length	V	J	size	CDR3
14	TRBV21-1	TRBJ2-7	-	ASSKGRRQDLYEQY
12	TRBV28	TRBJ1-1	few	ASRIRGLNTEAF
12	TRBV6-5	TRBJ1-2	many	ASSRYRGSYGYT
12	TRBV12-3/TRBV12-4	TRBJ1-4	many	ASSNRGGGEKLF
13	TRBV6-6	TRBJ2-1	-	ASSRREFYHNEQF
15	TRBV7-8	TRBJ2-3	many	ASSLQVLAGGTDTQY
13	TRBV7-9	TRBJ2-1	few	ASSLTQRGNNEQF
15	TRBV21-1	TRBJ2-2	-	ASSKDPPPQGTGELF
11	TRBV20-1	TRBJ2-5	few	SARGPYQETQY
12	TRBV4-1	TRBJ1-1	many	ASSPSGSRTEAF